The 30 T cell receptor beta chains presented below share a single source sample, sequenced in a study of T cell responses to AZD1222 COVID-19 vaccine. Sequencing used immunoSEQ multiplex PCR; TCRdb keeps in-frame clones, though not all of them. This table holds under 150,000 clones, approximately 91% found once. The sample here was peripheral blood, taken on day 0 of AZD1222 vaccination. The receptor set was obtained from an adult in good health.

The V and J genes are TRBV18 and TRBJ2-7; D ambiguous. CDR1 is KGHSH and CDR2 is LQKENI in the germline V gene. V lost 3 bases, J lost 3 bases, and 3 bases lay in between. The CDR3 consists of 11 residues. CDR3 coding DNA: TGTGCCAGCTCACCCCACTACGAGCAGTACTTC. Encoded protein: CASSPHYEQYF.

V and J are TRBV19 and TRBJ1-1; TRBD1 matches at 8 bases. The germline CDR1 and CDR2 sequences are LNHDA and SQIVND (reference sequence). Trimming took 6 bases from V and 5 from J; bases not matched to a gene: 8. The CDR3 runs 14 residues. CDR3 coding DNA: TGTGCCAGTAGAACAGGGGGAACCCAAACTGAAGCTTTCTTT. This gives the protein CASRTGGTQTEAFF.

The chain is built from TRBV15 and TRBJ1-4; D is ambiguous. With 0 bases removed from V and 10 bases from J, the gap between germline ends came to 12 bases. Germline V CDR1 and CDR2: LNHNV, YYDKDF (reference sequence). The CDR3 has 14 residues. Here the CDR3 DNA reads TGTGCCACCAGCAGAGATTTTACGCGTCTAAAACTGTTTTTT. Protein sequence: CATSRDFTRLKLFF.

V is TRBV18 and J is TRBJ2-4; 9 bases fit TRBD1. The V segment lost 0 bases and the J segment 8 bases; nucleotides outside the gene matches: 8. The CDR3 has 16 amino acids. Germline-derived CDR1 and CDR2 are KGHSH and LQKENI. The CDR3 bases are TGTGCCAGCTCACCACCGGGACAGGGATTCGGGGACATTCAGTACTTC. It yields the protein CASSPPGQGFGDIQYF.

The chain couples TRBV28 to TRBJ1-1; no clear D gene. Germline V gene lookup returns CDR1 MDHEN and CDR2 SYDVKM. The CDR3 runs to 14 residues. V was trimmed by 6 bases and J by 0 bases, leaving 11 bases between them. This CDR3 reads CASSRQSLNTEAFF. For the CDR3, the DNA is TGTGCCAGCAGCCGCCAGAGTCTGAACACTGAAGCTTTCTTT.

The chain is built from TRBV20-1 and TRBJ2-3; tentative D call: TRBD2 (5 bases). Germline V CDR1 and CDR2: DFQATT, SNEGSKA (reference sequence). With 3 bases removed from V and 1 base from J, the gap between germline ends came to 11 bases. This CDR3 has 14 residues. This chain's CDR3 is CSASAGSGTDTQYF. The CDR3 nucleotides are TGCAGTGCTAGTGCGGGCAGCGGCACAGATACGCAGTATTTT.

This chain links TRBV28 with TRBJ2-1, with D perhaps TRBD1 or TRBD2 (5 bases each). The CDR3 extends over 12 amino acids. CDR1 is MDHEN, CDR2 SYDVKM, per germline. Here the CDR3 reads CGTRTLGGRQFF. The CDR3, as DNA: TGTGGGACAAGGACTCTGGGTGGACGGCAGTTCTTC.

This chain links TRBV3-1 (or the pseudogene TRBV3-2) with TRBJ1-1, with D perhaps matching TRBD1 (6 bases). The CDR3 extends over 13 amino acids. Trimming pared 1 base from V and 12 bases from J, leaving 15 bases between. Per germline, CDR1 LGHDT and CDR2 YNNKEL (reference sequence). The CDR3 loop is CASSQGNRVQTFF. CDR3 sequence (DNA): TGTGCCAGCAGCCAAGGAAACAGGGTGCAAACTTTCTTT.

The V call is TRBV14, the J call TRBJ1-1, with a possible D match to TRBD1 (6 bases). Germline values: CDR1 SGHDN, CDR2 FVKESK. The V end lost 3 bases, the J end lost 5 bases, and 13 bases lay between the germline ends. This CDR3 is built from 14 residues. The CDR3 reads CASSHKQGGTEAFF. The CDR3 region has the DNA TGTGCCAGCAGCCATAAACAGGGAGGGACTGAAGCTTTCTTT.

This clone was recorded only once. This sequence joins TRBV6-2 or TRBV6-3 and TRBJ2-1, with a tentative D call TRBD2 (6 bases). There are 12 residues in the CDR3. Trimming stripped 1 base from V and 10 bases from J, with 8 bases between. Per the germline V gene, CDR1 is MNHEY and CDR2 is SVGEGT. Here the CDR3 reads CASSYWGGEQFF. CDR3 nucleotides: TGTGCCAGCAGTTACTGGGGAGGCGAGCAGTTCTTC.

V is TRBV25-1 and J is TRBJ2-6; TRBD2 is a possible D gene (6 bases). Germline V lookup: CDR1 MGHDK, CDR2 SYGVNS. This CDR3 comprises 14 residues. The V end was cut by 8 bases, the J end by 0 bases, with 8 bases between. The CDR3 bases are TGTGCCAGCGGCGGGAACTCTGGGGCCAACGTCCTGACTTTC. This sequence encodes CASGGNSGANVLTF.

In DNA, the CDR3 is TGTGCCAGCAGCTTATCGGGGGGCCCAAGCTCTGGAAACACCATATATTTT. Translated: CASSLSGGPSSGNTIYF. V and J are TRBV7-9 and TRBJ1-3; D is perhaps TRBD1 (6 bases). Trimming took off 2 bases at V and 0 bases at J, with 14 bases between the two ends. CDR1 SEHNR and CDR2 FQNEAQ come from the germline V gene (reference sequence). The CDR3 contains 17 residues. The entire variable domain, with the rest obtained from reference TRBV7-9 and TRBJ1-3, is as follows: DTGVSQNPRHKITKRGQNVTFRCDPISEHNRLYWYRQTLGQGPEFLTYFQNEAQLEKSRLLSDRFSAERPKGSFSTLEIQRTEQGDSAMYLCASSLSGGPSSGNTIYFGEGSWLTVV.

The V call is TRBV5-8, the J call TRBJ1-2, with no clear D. The CDR3 runs 13 residues. The V end was cut by 4 bases, the J end by 8 bases, with 15 bases between. In germline, CDR1 is SGHTS, CDR2 YDEGEE. This CDR3 reads CASSPRRVSGYTF. DNA of the CDR3: TGTGCCAGCAGCCCGCGGAGGGTTTCGGGCTACACCTTC.

This chain connects TRBV7-2 to TRBJ1-1; unclear D gene. Trimming cost V 1 base and J 7 bases, with 10 bases left between them. Germline V lookup: CDR1 SGHTA, CDR2 FQGNSA. This CDR3 is 13 amino acids long. The CDR3 region has the DNA TGTGCCAGCAGCTTAGTTTCGAGTTTTGAAGCTTTCTTT. Translated: CASSLVSSFEAFF.

With respect to this clone: Other DNA sequences of this sample code for an identical CDR3. The rearrangement uses TRBV29-1 and TRBJ1-2; D ambiguous. The CDR3 contains 8 residues. Germline CDR1 reads SQVTM; CDR2 reads ANQGSEA. V gave up 4 bases and J gave up 8 bases, with 2 bases separating them. As DNA, the CDR3 is TGCAGCGTTGGAGGCTACACCTTC. Translating it yields CSVGGYTF.

The chain combines TRBV11-3 with TRBJ2-7; D not resolved. The CDR3 runs to 15 residues. Trimming left V 0 bases short and J 7 bases short, with 16 bases between. CDR1 and CDR2 (germline): SGHNT, YENEEA. CDR3 amino acids: CASSLESSTGREQYF. Here the CDR3 DNA reads TGTGCCAGCAGCTTAGAAAGTTCGACGGGTAGGGAGCAGTACTTC.

This chain links TRBV19 with TRBJ2-1, with 7 bases fitting TRBD1. CDR1 LNHDA and CDR2 SQIVND come from the germline V gene (reference sequence). V lost 0 bases and J lost 5; bases outside the gene matches: 10. This CDR3 region has 17 residues. The CDR3 here is CASSIDPVTGIDNEQFF. CDR3 DNA: TGTGCCAGTAGTATAGATCCCGTGACAGGGATCGACAATGAGCAGTTCTTC. The whole variable domain, remainder taken from reference TRBV19 and TRBJ2-1, is DGGITQSPKYLFRKEGQNVTLSCEQNLNHDAMYWYRQDPGQGLRLIYYSQIVNDFQKGDIAEGYSVSREKKESFPLTVTSAQKNPTAFYLCASSIDPVTGIDNEQFFGPGTRLTVL.

CDR3 DNA: TGTGCCAGTACCGCGTTCGACGAGCAGTACTTC. Translating it yields CASTAFDEQYF. The chain joins TRBV19 to TRBJ2-7; D is unresolved. Germline V gives CDR1 LNHDA, CDR2 SQIVND (reference sequence). The CDR3 length is 11 residues. Trimming pared 7 bases from V and 5 bases from J, leaving 9 bases between.

The V call is TRBV19, the J call TRBJ2-5; 10 bases match TRBD1. The CDR3 is made up of 14 amino acids. CDR1 and CDR2 (germline): LNHDA, SQIVND (reference sequence). Trimming at V came to 7 bases and at J to 5 bases, leaving 7 bases not matched to a gene. The CDR3 spells CASTSTGGRETQYF. Here the CDR3 DNA reads TGTGCCAGTACTTCGACAGGGGGCAGGGAGACCCAGTACTTC.

The genes are TRBV29-1 and TRBJ1-1; TRBD1 is a possible D gene (6 bases). The CDR3 totals 15 residues. V shed 0 bases and J shed 3 bases, with 14 bases lying between them. Germline assignment: CDR1 SQVTM and CDR2 ANQGSEA. CDR3 protein: CSVEDRGGRDTEAFF. The CDR3 nucleotides read TGCAGCGTTGAAGACCGAGGGGGTCGCGACACTGAAGCTTTCTTT.

J is TRBJ2-1 and V is TRBV27, with D possibly TRBD1 on 6 matching bases. V lost 8 bases, J lost 15 bases, and 26 bases lay in between. CDR3 length: 14 residues. Germline CDR1 is MNHEY and CDR2 is SMNVEV (reference sequence). CDR3 sequence: CASPTVRGHAETFF. CDR3 DNA: TGTGCCAGCCCCACGGTAAGGGGACACGCGGAGACGTTCTTC.

This clone was seen only a few times. The chain combines TRBV27 with TRBJ2-3, with D unclear. The CDR3 sequence is 18 residues long. Germline-derived CDR1 and CDR2 are MNHEY and SMNVEV (reference sequence). Trimming took 4 bases from V and 0 from J, leaving 20 bases between them. CDR3 sequence: CASSSPGLKAYSTDTQYF. DNA of the CDR3: TGTGCCAGCAGTTCCCCGGGTCTCAAAGCTTACAGCACAGATACGCAGTATTTT.

This chain uses TRBV7-2 with TRBJ2-5; either TRBD1 or TRBD2 may supply D (5 bases each). The germline gives CDR1 SGHTA, CDR2 FQGNSA. This CDR3 region has 13 residues. V shed 6 bases and J shed 2 bases, with 10 bases lying between them. DNA of the CDR3: TGTGCCAGCAGGAGAGGGGCTCAAGAGACCCAGTACTTC. Amino acids: CASRRGAQETQYF.

The V and J genes are TRBV7-8 and TRBJ1-2; 7 bases fit TRBD1. J lost 6 bases, V lost 5 bases, and 9 bases had no gene match. This CDR3 is 14 amino acids long. Germline loops: CDR1 SGHVS, CDR2 FQNEAQ. The CDR3 loop reads CASSLQTGLDGYTF. The CDR3 bases are TGTGCCAGCAGCCTCCAGACAGGGCTGGATGGCTACACCTTC.

The chain is built from TRBV5-1 and TRBJ1-1; D is undetermined. CDR3 length equals 13 residues. Germline V gene lookup returns CDR1 SGHRS and CDR2 YFSETQ. The germline V and J ends were trimmed by 4 bases and 1 base, with 8 bases remaining between them. The CDR3 region is CASSLQRNTEAFF. CDR3 DNA sequence: TGCGCCAGCAGCCTCCAGAGGAACACTGAAGCTTTCTTT.

The V and J genes are TRBV5-6 and TRBJ1-2; D remains ambiguous. Germline loops: CDR1 SGHDT, CDR2 YYEEEE. V was trimmed by 2 bases and J by 1 base, leaving 9 bases between them. The CDR3 covers 14 residues. Here the CDR3 reads CASSFGRLNYGYTF. The CDR3 nucleotides read TGTGCCAGCAGCTTTGGCAGACTTAACTATGGCTACACCTTC.

The J gene is TRBJ1-6, the V gene TRBV5-1; TRBD1 agrees at 9 bases. Germline assignment: CDR1 SGHRS and CDR2 YFSETQ. The CDR3 sequence is 15 residues long. J gave up 6 bases and V 0 bases, and 1 base lay outside the gene matches. Here the CDR3 DNA reads TGCGCCAGCAGCTTGGCGGGACAGGGTAATTCACCCCTCCACTTT. Translated: CASSLAGQGNSPLHF.

The chain carries TRBV2 and TRBJ1-5, with unresolved D. V gave up 4 bases and J gave up 3 bases, with 10 bases separating them. CDR1 is SNHLY and CDR2 is FYNNEI in the germline V gene. The CDR3 loop spans 14 amino acids. DNA of the CDR3: TGTGCCAGCAGTGCCAGTACGGACAATCAGCCCCAGCATTTT. Encoded protein: CASSASTDNQPQHF.

The chain has TRBV4-1 and TRBJ1-1; D unresolved. Germline V CDR1 and CDR2: MGHRA, YSYEKL. This CDR3 is 15 amino acids long. The ends were cut back, 8 bases at V and 1 base at J, with 17 bases in the middle. As DNA, the CDR3 is TGCGCCAGCGCACGGTTCCCGGCCGGGAACACTGAAGCTTTCTTT. Its translation is CASARFPAGNTEAFF.

The V and J genes are TRBV28 and TRBJ1-1; D not certain. The CDR3 consists of 12 residues. Germline loops: CDR1 MDHEN, CDR2 SYDVKM. V lost 2 bases, J lost 5 bases, and 6 bases lay in between. The CDR3 reads CASSLGRTEAFF. CDR3 coding DNA: TGTGCCAGCAGTTTAGGGAGAACTGAAGCTTTCTTT.